This TCR beta chain came from a study of OX40 agonist ivuxolimab in advanced cancers. As for this clone: Its target is unknown.

Clones were sequenced by immunoSEQ multiplex PCR, and TCRdb holds only the in-frame ones, with some missing. The data contain roughly 90,000 clones, approximately 91% of them singletons. Study-wide results and limits: Clonal expansion from baseline to week 6 occurred in both CD4+ and CD8+ T cells.

Trimming removed 3 bases from V and 6 bases from J, with 14 bases in between. Per the germline V gene, CDR1 is SGDLS and CDR2 is YYNGEE. The CDR3 length is 14 residues. This chain links TRBV9 with TRBJ2-3; D is unresolved. This sequence originates from an adult with an advanced solid tumor such as melanoma, head and neck, liver or kidney cancer. The specimen was CD4+ or CD8+ T cells sorted from blood, collected in a trial of the OX40 agonist ivuxolimab. The CDR3, as DNA: TGTGCCAGCAGCGGGCGACAAACCGGGGATACGCAGTATTTT. It specifies CASSGRQTGDTQYF.